This TCR beta chain emerged from a study of T cell repertoires in cytomegalovirus infection. Study background: Indications of both CMV infection and matching HLA type were provided by public TCR beta signatures.

MiXCR, applied by TCRdb to the reads, yields one record per CDR3 protein. The profile shows more than 200,000 distinct CDR3 sequences, approximately 10% of them singletons. Per the germline V gene, CDR1 is MDHEN and CDR2 is SYDVKM. V shed 4 bases and J shed 0 bases, with 15 bases lying between them. This CDR3 has 16 amino acids. General study points: The study identified carriers of CMV plus the relevant HLA from cumulative public TCR beta family frequency. The response measured ex vivo was dominated by TCR beta clonotypes (HLA-C-restricted and CMV-specific).

In its sample, this clonotype is medium-sized. Its antigen remains unidentified. This sequence was found in a human donor in good health (CMV status not recorded). Some clones in this sample may be carry-over from other donors' samples. The chain combines TRBV28 with TRBJ2-5; tentative D call: TRBD1 (6 bases). The sequencing sample was made of PBMCs. The CDR3 bases are TGTGCCAGCAGTTCCCCTAGGGGGTTCCACCAAGAGACCCAGTACTTC. Residues: CASSSPRGFHQETQYF. The full variable domain, completed using reference TRBV28 and TRBJ2-5, is DVKVTQSSRYLVKRTGEKVFLECVQDMDHENMFWYRQDPGLGLRLIYFSYDVKMKEKGDIPEGYSVSREKKERFSLILESASTNQTSMYLCASSSPRGFHQETQYFGPGTRLLVL.